The 19 T cell receptor beta chains below all came from one sample that was sequenced in a study of T cells in Graves' hyperthyroidism and ophthalmopathy. RNA transcripts were the template for amplifying TCR beta CDR3 regions. Using the HTBI primer set, a first-round RT-PCR was run on the TCR CDR3. TCRdb reanalysed the multiplex PCR reads using MiXCR and keeps one entry per CDR3 protein. The sample yields approximately 210,000 distinct CDR3 sequences, 15% to 20% seen once. Sequenced input: blood. The receptors originated from a man in his fifties or sixties with Graves' hyperthyroidism.

CDR3: CASSRGVGANVLTF. Written as DNA, the CDR3 is TGCGCCAGCAGCCGGGGGGTTGGGGCCAACGTCCTGACTTTC. This chain uses TRBV5-1 with TRBJ2-6; 7 nucleotides agree with TRBD2. This CDR3 spans 14 amino acids. Looked up from germline, CDR1 is SGHRS and CDR2 is YFSETQ. After removal of 4 bases from V and 3 bases from J, the junction contained 1 base not matched to a gene.

This clonotype occurred a few times. This chain connects TRBV5-4 to TRBJ1-2; 11 bases are a match to TRBD1. CDR1 is SGHNT, CDR2 YYREEE, per germline (reference sequence). CDR3 length: 15 amino acids. The V segment lost 3 bases and the J segment 8 bases; nucleotides outside the gene matches: 9. CDR3 coding DNA: TGTGCCAGCAGCTCTTCGGACAGGGGGCAGGGAGGCTACACCTTC. It is translated as CASSSSDRGQGGYTF.

The J gene is TRBJ2-5, the V gene TRBV7-9; D uncertain. Per germline, CDR1 SEHNR and CDR2 FQNEAQ (reference sequence). The CDR3 runs 11 residues. V was shortened by 5 bases and J by 5 bases, with 6 bases between the two germline ends. DNA for the CDR3: TGTGCCAGCAGCGCGAGGGAGACCCAGTACTTC. Residues: CASSARETQYF.

The chain is built from TRBV6-2 or TRBV6-3 and TRBJ2-1; 8 bases are shared with TRBD1. With 5 bases clipped from V and 4 bases from J, the junction kept 13 bases outside the gene matches. In germline, CDR1 is MNHEY, CDR2 SVGEGT. This CDR3 contains 17 residues. CDR3: CASSDRGSGLRYNEQFF. The CDR3 DNA follows: TGTGCCAGCAGTGACAGGGGCTCGGGACTCCGATACAATGAGCAGTTCTTC.

Many counts were recorded for this clonotype. This sequence joins TRBV7-9 and TRBJ2-3, with TRBD2 as a possible D gene (6 bases). With 8 bases removed from V and 1 base from J, the gap between germline ends came to 13 bases. This CDR3 region has 14 residues. Germline assignment: CDR1 SEHNR and CDR2 FQNEAQ (reference sequence). This chain's CDR3 is CASAEGTGTDTQYF. CDR3 bases: TGTGCCAGCGCGGAGGGGACTGGCACAGATACGCAGTATTTT.

This sequence joins TRBV6-5 and TRBJ1-1, with TRBD1 matching over 7 bases. The CDR3 is 15 amino acids. Trimming removed 2 bases from V and 5 bases from J; junction bases left unmatched: 8. Germline lookup yields CDR1 MNHEY and CDR2 SVGAGI. The CDR3 spells CASSYQGVPGTEAFF. The CDR3 nucleotides are TGTGCCAGCAGTTACCAGGGGGTCCCGGGTACTGAAGCTTTCTTT.

A few counts support this clonotype. The rearrangement joins TRBV6-2 or TRBV6-3 to TRBJ2-3; the D is unclear. Germline V lookup: CDR1 MNHEY, CDR2 SVGEGT. The germline V and J ends were trimmed by 6 bases and 9 bases, with 13 bases remaining between them. This CDR3 region has 12 residues. CDR3 bases: TGTGCCAGCAGACGTCCTGCAGGCACGCAGTATTTT. Translated: CASRRPAGTQYF.

This clonotype has just a few counts. V gene TRBV5-6 combines with J gene TRBJ2-3; the D call may be TRBD1 or TRBD2 (6 bases each). The CDR3 is 12 amino acids. Germline V gene lookup returns CDR1 SGHDT and CDR2 YYEEEE. The V end lost 4 bases, the J end lost 8 bases, and 11 bases lay between the germline ends. The chain's CDR3 is CASSAGQGTQYF. CDR3 DNA sequence: TGTGCCAGCAGCGCGGGACAAGGTACGCAGTATTTT.

The chain uses TRBV19 and TRBJ2-6; no definite D call. Germline V CDR1 and CDR2: LNHDA, SQIVND (reference sequence). The V end lost 5 bases, the J end lost 1 base, and 15 bases lay between the germline ends. This CDR3 is built from 17 residues. In nucleotides, the CDR3 is TGTGCCAGTAGTTGGACCCCAGGTAGGTCTGGGGCCAACGTCCTGACTTTC. This translates into CASSWTPGRSGANVLTF.

This chain uses TRBV19 with TRBJ2-3; 7 bases fit TRBD2. V was clipped by 7 bases and J by 2 bases; unmatched bases: 6. Germline-derived CDR1 and CDR2 are LNHDA and SQIVND (reference sequence). The length of the CDR3 is 14 residues. CDR3 in DNA: TGTGCCAGTAAGGTGAAGCGGGACACAGATACGCAGTATTTT. Translation gives CASKVKRDTDTQYF.

The chain has TRBV2 and TRBJ2-7; no clear D gene. This CDR3 comprises 12 residues. Germline lookup yields CDR1 SNHLY and CDR2 FYNNEI. V lost 8 bases, J lost 0 bases, and 8 bases lay in between. The CDR3 DNA follows: TGTGCCAGCGAGTTGAGCTCCTACGAGCAGTACTTC. The encoded protein is CASELSSYEQYF.

This clonotype was recorded at least ten times. The rearrangement links TRBV30 to TRBJ2-1; unclear D gene. CDR1 GTSNPN and CDR2 SVGIG come from the germline V gene (reference sequence). V was cut by 0 bases and J by 5 bases, with 11 bases left in between. The CDR3 covers 14 residues. The CDR3: CAWSVDLNDNEQFF. The CDR3 bases are TGTGCCTGGAGTGTTGACTTAAATGACAATGAGCAGTTCTTC. Based on the CDR3 plus reference TRBV30 and TRBJ2-1, the full variable domain is SQTIHQWPATLVQPVGSPLSLECTVEGTSNPNLYWYRQAAGRGLQLLFYSVGIGQISSEVPQNLSASRPQDRQFILSSKKLLLSDSGFYLCAWSVDLNDNEQFFGPGTRLTVL.

This clonotype has more than one count but fewer than ten. The rearrangement links TRBV18 to TRBJ2-2; 7 bases line up with TRBD2. Germline V gene lookup returns CDR1 KGHSH and CDR2 LQKENI. The CDR3 sequence is 15 residues long. Trimming removed 5 bases from V and 7 bases from J; junction bases left unmatched: 10. CDR3: CASSTLAERGGELFF. The CDR3 nucleotides are TGTGCCAGCTCAACGCTAGCGGAGAGGGGCGGGGAGCTGTTTTTT.

The chain carries TRBV4-1 and TRBJ2-7, with 10 bases lining up with TRBD1. The CDR3 consists of 18 residues. Per germline, CDR1 MGHRA and CDR2 YSYEKL. V dropped 4 bases and J dropped 2; count of bases not matched to a gene: 14. The CDR3 protein is CASSRDLEGTGVPYEQYF. For the CDR3, the DNA is TGCGCCAGCAGCCGAGACTTAGAAGGGACAGGGGTCCCCTACGAGCAGTACTTC.

Ten or more counts support this clonotype. The J gene is TRBJ2-2, the V gene TRBV6-2 or TRBV6-3; 8 bases align to TRBD2. After removal of 4 bases from V and 4 bases from J, the junction contained 8 bases not matched to a gene. Germline CDR1 is MNHEY and CDR2 is SVGEGT. The CDR3 is made up of 16 amino acids. This CDR3 reads CASSSGVAGLTGELFF. CDR3 bases: TGTGCCAGCAGTTCAGGAGTAGCGGGACTCACCGGGGAGCTGTTTTTT.

This clonotype was detected ten times or more. V is TRBV20-1 and J is TRBJ2-2, with TRBD1 identical over 7 bases. There are 14 residues in the CDR3. The trim removed 5 bases at V and 0 bases at J, leaving 3 bases unmatched. Germline V gene sequence: CDR1 DFQATT, CDR2 SNEGSKA (reference sequence). The CDR3 DNA reads TGCAGTGCTGCCGGGACAGCGAACACCGGGGAGCTGTTTTTT. The encoded protein is CSAAGTANTGELFF.

V and J are TRBV20-1 and TRBJ1-1; D not certain. CDR3 length: 12 residues. V was cut by 1 base and J by 3 bases, with 6 bases left in between. Germline V gene sequence: CDR1 DFQATT, CDR2 SNEGSKA (reference sequence). Here the CDR3 reads CSARGGDTEAFF. The CDR3 DNA is TGCAGTGCTAGAGGGGGAGACACTGAAGCTTTCTTT.

This clonotype was detected only a few times. Possible read error: a much larger clone is one base away. The chain has TRBV3-1 and TRBJ2-1, with D possibly being TRBD1 (6 bases). The CDR3 consists of 11 residues. In germline, CDR1 is LGHDT, CDR2 YNNKEL (reference sequence). Deletions cut 5 bases from V and 10 bases from J, with 9 bases between. The CDR3 spells CASSKRGEQFF. For the CDR3, the DNA is TGTGCCAGCAGCAAGAGGGGGGAGCAGTTCTTC.

This clonotype was recorded a few times. One junction end does not reproduce the germline sequence, and a read error may be involved. The chain employs TRBV7-7 and TRBJ1-4, with unresolved D. Germline V gene sequence: CDR1 SSHAT, CDR2 FNYEAQ (reference sequence). CDR3 length: 13 residues. The CDR3 nucleotides are TGTGCTAGCAGCTTAGCCGCCAACGAAAAACTGTTTTTT. As protein: CASSLAANEKLFF.